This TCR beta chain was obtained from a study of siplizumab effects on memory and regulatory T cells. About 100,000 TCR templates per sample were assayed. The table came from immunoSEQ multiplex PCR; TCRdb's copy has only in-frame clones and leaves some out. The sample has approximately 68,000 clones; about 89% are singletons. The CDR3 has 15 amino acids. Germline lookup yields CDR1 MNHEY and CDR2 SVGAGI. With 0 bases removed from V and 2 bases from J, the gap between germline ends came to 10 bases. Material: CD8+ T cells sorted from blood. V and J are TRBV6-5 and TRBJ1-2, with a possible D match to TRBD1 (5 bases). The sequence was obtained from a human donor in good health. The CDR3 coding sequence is TGTGCCAGCAGTTACTCGACGGCAGGGAACTATGGCTACACCTTC. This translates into CASSYSTAGNYGYTF.